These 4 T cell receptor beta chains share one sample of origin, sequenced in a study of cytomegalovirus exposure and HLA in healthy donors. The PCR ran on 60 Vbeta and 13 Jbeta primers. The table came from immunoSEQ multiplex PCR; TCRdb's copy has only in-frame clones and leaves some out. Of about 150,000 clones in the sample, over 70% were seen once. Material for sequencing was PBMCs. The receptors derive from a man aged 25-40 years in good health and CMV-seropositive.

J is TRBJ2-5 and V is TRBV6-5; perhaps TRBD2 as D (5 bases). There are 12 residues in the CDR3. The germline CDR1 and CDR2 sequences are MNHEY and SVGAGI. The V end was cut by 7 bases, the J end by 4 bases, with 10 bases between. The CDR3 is CASTRAGETQYF. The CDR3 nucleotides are TGTGCCAGCACGAGGGCGGGAGAGACCCAGTACTTC.

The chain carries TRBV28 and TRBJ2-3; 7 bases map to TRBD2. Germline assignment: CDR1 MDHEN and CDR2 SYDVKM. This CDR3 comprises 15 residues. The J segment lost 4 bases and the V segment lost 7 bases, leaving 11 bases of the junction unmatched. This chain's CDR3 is CASIPSSGKADTQYF. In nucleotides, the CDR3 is TGTGCCAGCATCCCCTCAAGCGGGAAGGCAGATACGCAGTATTTT. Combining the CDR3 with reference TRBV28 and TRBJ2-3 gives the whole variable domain DVKVTQSSRYLVKRTGEKVFLECVQDMDHENMFWYRQDPGLGLRLIYFSYDVKMKEKGDIPEGYSVSREKKERFSLILESASTNQTSMYLCASIPSSGKADTQYFGPGTRLTVL.

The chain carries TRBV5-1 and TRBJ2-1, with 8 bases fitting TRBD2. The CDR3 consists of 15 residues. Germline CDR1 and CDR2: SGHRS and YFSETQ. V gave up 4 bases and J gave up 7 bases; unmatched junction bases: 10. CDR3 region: CASSGSGSGGNEQFF. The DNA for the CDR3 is TGCGCCAGCAGCGGGAGCGGGAGTGGCGGGAATGAGCAGTTCTTC. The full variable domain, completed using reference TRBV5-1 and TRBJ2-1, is KAGVTQTPRYLIKTRGQQVTLSCSPISGHRSVSWYQQTPGQGLQFLFEYFSETQRNKGNFPGRFSGRQFSNSRSEMNVSTLELGDSALYLCASSGSGSGGNEQFFGPGTRLTVL.

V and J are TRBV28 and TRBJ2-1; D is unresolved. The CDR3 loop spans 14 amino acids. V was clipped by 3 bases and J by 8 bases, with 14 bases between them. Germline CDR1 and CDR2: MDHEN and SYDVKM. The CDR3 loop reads CASSFLNVDYEQFF. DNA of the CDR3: TGTGCCAGCAGTTTTCTAAATGTTGACTATGAGCAGTTCTTC.